Below are 20 T cell receptor beta chains sequenced from a single sample in a study of cytomegalovirus exposure and HLA in healthy donors. PCR involved 60 Vbeta and 13 Jbeta primers. Here immunoSEQ multiplex PCR was the method, and the copy in TCRdb shows in-frame clones only, minus some. The sample contains just over 200,000 clones, approximately 70% of which appear only once. The sequenced material came from PBMCs. These receptors originate from a man aged 35 to 55 in good health and CMV-seropositive.

The V call is TRBV18, the J call TRBJ1-1; D gene uncertain. The germline gives CDR1 KGHSH, CDR2 LQKENI. V was pared by 3 bases and J by 7 bases, with 9 bases between. CDR3 length: 12 residues. The CDR3 region is CASSPGSLEAFF. The CDR3 nucleotides read TGTGCCAGCTCACCGGGCAGCCTTGAAGCTTTCTTT.

The chain links TRBV5-1 to TRBJ2-4; D unclear. V was clipped by 7 bases and J by 4 bases, with 12 bases between them. This CDR3 contains 13 residues. Per the germline V gene, CDR1 is SGHRS and CDR2 is YFSETQ. CDR3 nucleotide sequence: TGCGCCAGCGTGGCGGATACTAAAAACATTCAGTACTTC. Its protein is CASVADTKNIQYF. Complete variable domain (other parts from reference TRBV5-1 and TRBJ2-4): KAGVTQTPRYLIKTRGQQVTLSCSPISGHRSVSWYQQTPGQGLQFLFEYFSETQRNKGNFPGRFSGRQFSNSRSEMNVSTLELGDSALYLCASVADTKNIQYFGAGTRLSVL.

The chain combines TRBV10-1 with TRBJ1-6, with D possibly being TRBD1 (6 bases). V lost 8 bases to trimming and J lost 7 bases, with 15 bases between them. The CDR3 runs 14 residues. Germline V gene data show CDR1 as WNHNN and CDR2 as SYGVQD (reference sequence). The CDR3 DNA is TGCGCCAGCGTGGACAACAGGGAAAATTCACCCCTCCACTTT. It is translated as CASVDNRENSPLHF.

The CDR3 region is CASSSRQGNEKLFF. CDR3 bases: TGTGCCAGCAGCTCCCGACAGGGGAACGAAAAACTGTTTTTT. The chain recombines TRBV7-9 with TRBJ1-4, with 8 bases aligning to TRBD1. The CDR3 is 14 amino acids. J lost 8 bases, V lost 4 bases, and 6 bases had no gene match. The germline V gene encodes CDR1 SEHNR and CDR2 FQNEAQ (reference sequence). Filled out from reference TRBV7-9 and TRBJ1-4, the complete variable domain reads DTGVSQNPRHKITKRGQNVTFRCDPISEHNRLYWYRQTLGQGPEFLTYFQNEAQLEKSRLLSDRFSAERPKGSFSTLEIQRTEQGDSAMYLCASSSRQGNEKLFFGSGTQLSVL.

V gene TRBV18 combines with J gene TRBJ1-3; 7 bases agree with TRBD1. This CDR3 has 18 residues. Losses at the gene ends were 3 bases for V and 2 bases for J; bases not matched to a gene: 13. Germline V lookup: CDR1 KGHSH, CDR2 LQKENI. In nucleotides, the CDR3 is TGTGCCAGCTCACCCATCCTGGTGGACAGGAGGACTGGAAACACCATATATTTT. It is translated as CASSPILVDRRTGNTIYF. Based on the CDR3 plus reference TRBV18 and TRBJ1-3, the full variable domain is NAGVMQNPRHLVRRRGQEARLRCSPMKGHSHVYWYRQLPEEGLKFMVYLQKENIIDESGMPKERFSAEFPKEGPSILRIQQVVRGDSAAYFCASSPILVDRRTGNTIYFGEGSWLTVV.

The chain has TRBV25-1 and TRBJ1-6, with TRBD1 as a possible D gene (6 bases). Trimming left V 6 bases short and J 8 bases short, with 17 bases between. CDR1 is MGHDK and CDR2 is SYGVNS in the germline V gene. There are 15 residues in the CDR3. The CDR3 loop is CASSPSVAGDSPLHF. In DNA, the CDR3 is TGTGCCAGCAGCCCGAGTGTGGCAGGGGATTCACCCCTCCACTTT.

The V and J genes are TRBV9 and TRBJ2-5; TRBD2 agrees at 8 bases. J gave up 4 bases and V 3 bases, and 2 bases lay outside the gene matches. The germline gives CDR1 SGDLS, CDR2 YYNGEE. This CDR3 contains 13 residues. This CDR3 reads CASSGTSRETQYF. In nucleotides, the CDR3 is TGTGCCAGCAGCGGGACTAGCAGAGAGACCCAGTACTTC.

The chain joins TRBV13 to TRBJ2-6, with 8 bases aligning to TRBD1. J was trimmed by 0 bases and V by 0 bases; bases with no gene match: 4. CDR1 and CDR2 (germline): PRHDT, FYEKMQ (reference sequence). This CDR3 has 18 residues. The CDR3 is CASSLGQGAPSGANVLTF. For the CDR3, the DNA is TGTGCCAGCAGCTTAGGGCAGGGGGCCCCCTCTGGGGCCAACGTCCTGACTTTC.

This clone was detected only a few times. The rearrangement uses TRBV9 and TRBJ2-7; 8 positions agree with TRBD1. This CDR3 has 16 residues. With 0 bases clipped from V and 5 bases from J, the junction kept 10 bases outside the gene matches. The V gene's germline CDR1 is SGDLS and CDR2 YYNGEE. CDR3 loop: CASSVALGQGGHEQYF. In nucleotides, the CDR3 is TGTGCCAGCAGCGTAGCTCTAGGACAGGGAGGCCACGAGCAGTACTTC.

The chain employs TRBV7-9 and TRBJ2-4; D uncertain. V was pared by 2 bases and J by 6 bases, with 5 bases between. The CDR3 has 12 amino acids. Germline V gives CDR1 SEHNR, CDR2 FQNEAQ (reference sequence). CDR3 residues: CASSLTPNIQYF. The DNA of the CDR3 is TGTGCCAGCAGCTTAACTCCAAACATTCAGTACTTC.

In this sample, this clone turned up a few times. This chain connects TRBV6-1 to TRBJ1-1; D possibly corresponds to TRBD1 (5 bases). From germline, CDR1 is MNHNS and CDR2 SASEGT. The CDR3 is 15 amino acids. The ends were cut back, 3 bases at V and 5 bases at J, with 16 bases in the middle. This chain's CDR3 is CASSDGLHGGTEAFF. The CDR3 nucleotides read TGTGCCAGCAGTGATGGGCTTCACGGGGGGACTGAAGCTTTCTTT.

The rearrangement links TRBV6-5 to TRBJ1-1; 7 bases are a match to TRBD1. Germline lookup yields CDR1 MNHEY and CDR2 SVGAGI. The CDR3 contains 14 residues. The V gene end was trimmed by 7 bases and the J gene end by 0 bases; junction bases not matched to a gene: 5. As DNA, the CDR3 is TGTGCCAGCAAACAAACAGGGGTGAACACTGAAGCTTTCTTT. Translated: CASKQTGVNTEAFF.

This clone was seen more than once but under ten times. This chain links TRBV4-2 with TRBJ2-5; 9 positions agree with TRBD2. The trim removed 1 base at V and 9 bases at J, leaving 9 bases unmatched. This CDR3 comprises 15 residues. Germline CDR1 is LGHNA and CDR2 is YNFKEQ. The chain's CDR3 is CASSQVDSSGGPQYF. DNA of the CDR3: TGTGCCAGCAGCCAAGTGGATAGCAGCGGGGGGCCCCAGTACTTC.

The J gene is TRBJ1-5, the V gene TRBV25-1; D not resolved. The ends were cut back, 0 bases at V and 7 bases at J, with 4 bases in the middle. The germline V gene has CDR1 MGHDK and CDR2 SYGVNS. The CDR3 is 12 amino acids. Written as DNA, the CDR3 is TGTGCCAGCAGTGAATATGGCCAGCCCCAGCATTTT. It codes for CASSEYGQPQHF.

The chain joins TRBV29-1 to TRBJ2-7, with a possible D match to TRBD1 (5 bases). Per the germline V gene, CDR1 is SQVTM and CDR2 is ANQGSEA. Trimming took 4 bases from V and 6 from J, leaving 13 bases between them. The length of the CDR3 is 12 residues. The CDR3 coding sequence is TGCAGCGTTGTAGGCAGGGAAGGCGAGCAGTACTTC. Translation: CSVVGREGEQYF.

CDR3 sequence reads: CASSVGVNQPQHF. The DNA for the CDR3 is TGTGCCAGTAGTGTGGGAGTCAATCAGCCCCAGCATTTT. This rearrangement joins TRBV19 to TRBJ1-5; D is unclear. Trimming cost V 5 bases and J 3 bases, with 8 bases left between them. This CDR3 is 13 amino acids long. Germline V gene data show CDR1 as LNHDA and CDR2 as SQIVND (reference sequence).

The chain combines TRBV4-1 with TRBJ2-7; 10 bases agree with TRBD1. Germline CDR1 is MGHRA and CDR2 is YSYEKL. The ends lost 5 bases at V and 3 bases at J; junction bases unmatched: 7. The CDR3 sequence is 15 residues long. The DNA for the CDR3 is TGCGCCAGCAGCACCCCCGGGACAGGGGACTACGAGCAGTACTTC. Protein: CASSTPGTGDYEQYF.

The V and J genes are TRBV4-2 and TRBJ2-7; 10 bases line up with TRBD2. The CDR3 has 15 amino acids. Germline V gene data show CDR1 as LGHNA and CDR2 as YNFKEQ. The V segment lost 3 bases and the J segment 2 bases; nucleotides outside the gene matches: 4. The CDR3: CASSHNSGGTYEQYF. In DNA form, the CDR3 reads TGTGCCAGCAGCCATAATAGCGGGGGGACCTACGAGCAGTACTTC.

The V gene is TRBV6-5, the J gene TRBJ2-3; D remains unclear. This CDR3 has 15 amino acids. Germline assignment: CDR1 MNHEY and CDR2 SVGAGI. V lost 2 bases to trimming and J lost 0 bases, with 9 bases between them. CDR3 loop: CASSYGLPSTDTQYF. CDR3 DNA sequence: TGTGCCAGCAGTTACGGGCTACCGAGCACAGATACGCAGTATTTT.

J is TRBJ1-1 and V is TRBV7-2; D gene uncertain. CDR1 is SGHTA and CDR2 is FQGNSA in the germline V gene. The CDR3 contains 15 residues. Trimming removed 5 bases from V and 5 bases from J, with 18 bases in between. The DNA of the CDR3 is TGTGCCAGCAGCCCCCAGGCTGAGTCTCGGACTGAAGCTTTCTTT. It is translated as CASSPQAESRTEAFF.